The present T cell receptor (beta chain) was sequenced within a study of cytomegalovirus exposure and HLA in healthy donors. Regarding the study as a whole: The study designated over 150 TCR beta chains cytomegalovirus-associated.

The CDR3 has 13 amino acids. CDR1 and CDR2 from the germline V gene are LNHDA and SQIVND (reference sequence). Deletions cut 6 bases from V and 6 bases from J, with 15 bases between. The PCR had 60 Vbeta and 13 Jbeta primers. Sequencing was performed with immunoSEQ multiplex PCR; in TCRdb, only in-frame clones are kept and a portion is missing. The table includes about 180,000 clones, about 79% detected once. For this clone: What it binds is not known.

The clonotype comes from a man younger than 30 in good health and CMV-seronegative. Specimen: PBMCs. The J gene is TRBJ2-7, the V gene TRBV19; no reliable D call. CDR3 amino acids: CASRASSAREQYF. CDR3 sequence (DNA): TGTGCCAGTAGAGCCTCCAGCGCCCGCGAGCAGTACTTC. Complete variable domain (other parts from reference TRBV19 and TRBJ2-7): DGGITQSPKYLFRKEGQNVTLSCEQNLNHDAMYWYRQDPGQGLRLIYYSQIVNDFQKGDIAEGYSVSREKKESFPLTVTSAQKNPTAFYLCASRASSAREQYFGPGTRLTVT.